In its sample, the clone carrying this T cell receptor (beta chain) was seen a few times. The source of the sample is a study of identical twins. The ends were cut back, 4 bases at V and 5 bases at J, with 13 bases in the middle. CDR3 length: 14 amino acids. The germline V gene has CDR1 SGHKS and CDR2 YYEKEE (reference sequence). MiXCR, run by TCRdb on the 5' RACE reads, gives a single entry per CDR3 protein. Among about 260,000 distinct CDR3 sequences listed, approximately 7% were seen once. The same data also contributed to another study, on yellow fever vaccine responses in identical twins.

The origin of this receptor is a woman younger than 35 in good health. Sequenced material: memory (CD45RO+) T cells sorted from blood. The rearrangement uses TRBV5-5 and TRBJ2-4, with D perhaps being TRBD1 or TRBD2 (5 bases each). CDR3 DNA: TGTGCCAGCAGCCTCGGGGCCCGGGAAAACATTCAGTACTTC. It translates to CASSLGARENIQYF.